These 20 T cell receptor beta chains were all obtained from the same sample, sequenced in a study of graft-versus-host responses after intestinal transplantation. Antigens of these TCRs are unknown. The protocol was immunoSEQ multiplex PCR, while the TCRdb copy is restricted to in-frame clones and leaves out a portion. The table records about 70,000 clones, less than 95% of them present only once. This sample comprised unstimulated CD8+ T cells sorted from spleen or lymph node cells, obtained before intestinal transplant. The origin of the receptors is a human donor who received an intestinal transplant.

This clone was picked up a small number of times. The genes are TRBV10-2 and TRBJ2-7; TRBD1 matches at 11 bases. The germline CDR1 and CDR2 sequences are WSHSY and SAAADI. This CDR3 comprises 14 residues. The trim removed 5 bases at V and 4 bases at J, leaving 4 bases unmatched. The CDR3 protein is CASSTGQGAYEQYF. CDR3 nucleotide sequence: TGCGCCAGCAGTACAGGACAGGGGGCTTACGAGCAGTACTTC.

The V and J genes are TRBV6-6 and TRBJ2-7; TRBD1 might be the D (5 bases). With 6 bases removed from V and 6 bases from J, the gap between germline ends came to 15 bases. The CDR3 is 13 amino acids. CDR1 and CDR2 from the germline V gene are MNHNY and SVGAGI (reference sequence). CDR3 coding DNA: TGTGCCAGCAGACCTGGCCAGGGATTCGAGCAGTACTTC. It codes for CASRPGQGFEQYF.

The CDR3 bases are TGTGCCAGCCGGACAGGGGGGGACTCACCCCTCCACTTT. Translated, it gives CASRTGGDSPLHF. The chain uses TRBV5-6 and TRBJ1-6, with TRBD1 matching 10 bases. Trimming cost V 7 bases and J 10 bases; bases outside gene matches: 5. Germline V gene sequence: CDR1 SGHDT, CDR2 YYEEEE. The CDR3 has 13 amino acids.

The V and J genes are TRBV14 and TRBJ2-3, with 13 bases that match TRBD2. The germline gives CDR1 SGHDN, CDR2 FVKESK. The CDR3 is made up of 16 amino acids. V lost 3 bases to trimming and J lost 4 bases; unmatched junction nucleotides: 4. The CDR3 region is CASSHLTSGGADTQYF. CDR3 nucleotides: TGTGCCAGCAGCCACCTCACTAGCGGGGGGGCAGATACGCAGTATTTT.

The rearrangement joins TRBV12-5 to TRBJ1-5, with D unclear. Germline V gives CDR1 LGHNT, CDR2 FRNRAP. The ends were cut back, 4 bases at V and 5 bases at J, with 12 bases in the middle. The CDR3 consists of 14 residues. The CDR3 DNA reads TGTGCTAGTGGTTATGAGGGCTACCATCAGCCCCAGCATTTT. Translating it yields CASGYEGYHQPQHF. Full variable domain (remainder filled in from reference TRBV12-5 and TRBJ1-5): DARVTQTPRHKVTEMGQEVTMRCQPILGHNTVFWYRQTMMQGLELLAYFRNRAPLDDSGMPKDRFSAEMPDATLATLKIQPSEPRDSAVYFCASGYEGYHQPQHFGDGTRLSIL.

V and J are TRBV7-2 and TRBJ2-7, with D possibly matching TRBD1 (5 bases). CDR1 and CDR2 from the germline V gene are SGHTA and FQGNSA. V was pared by 5 bases and J by 5 bases, with 7 bases between. The CDR3 extends over 11 amino acids. The chain's CDR3 is CASSDSDEQYF. Written as DNA, the CDR3 is TGTGCCAGCAGCGACAGCGACGAGCAGTACTTC. The entire variable domain, with the rest obtained from reference TRBV7-2 and TRBJ2-7, is as follows: GAGVSQSPSNKVTEKGKDVELRCDPISGHTALYWYRQSLGQGLEFLIYFQGNSAPDKSGLPSDRFSAERTGGSVSTLTIQRTQQEDSAVYLCASSDSDEQYFGPGTRLTVT.

This chain connects TRBV5-1 to TRBJ1-2; 7 nucleotides line up with TRBD1. The CDR3 contains 13 residues. Germline V gene data show CDR1 as SGHRS and CDR2 as YFSETQ. V was clipped by 2 bases and J by 6 bases; unmatched bases: 4. The CDR3 region is CASSLGGADGYTF. CDR3 nucleotide sequence: TGCGCCAGCAGCTTAGGGGGCGCGGATGGCTACACCTTC.

As concerns this clone: The identical CDR3 is also encoded by other nucleotide sequences in the sample. J is TRBJ2-7 and V is TRBV7-9; D is unresolved. From germline, CDR1 is SEHNR and CDR2 FQNEAQ (reference sequence). The CDR3 consists of 12 residues. Trimming took off 5 bases at V and 3 bases at J, with 8 bases between the two ends. CDR3 loop: CASSLGVYEQYF. The CDR3 DNA sequence: TGTGCCAGCAGCCTCGGAGTCTACGAGCAGTACTTC.

J is TRBJ1-1 and V is TRBV9, with D perhaps matching TRBD1 (5 bases). The CDR3 sequence is 15 residues long. Trimming took 0 bases from V and 4 from J, leaving 13 bases between them. Germline CDR1 reads SGDLS; CDR2 reads YYNGEE. For the CDR3, the DNA is TGTGCCAGCAGCGTAGGGGCGGGGGGGATCACTGAAGCTTTCTTT. Translated, it gives CASSVGAGGITEAFF.

The genes are TRBV5-5 and TRBJ2-7, with 9 bases fitting TRBD1. In germline, CDR1 is SGHKS, CDR2 YYEKEE (reference sequence). The CDR3 contains 13 residues. The V and J ends lost 4 bases and 5 bases, in that order; junction bases with no gene match: 4. CDR3 nucleotides: TGTGCCAGCAGCGCAGACAGGGGGAACGAGCAGTACTTC. It yields the protein CASSADRGNEQYF.

The rearrangement joins TRBV11-2 to TRBJ1-2, with D unclear. Trimming stripped 5 bases from V and 3 bases from J, with 25 bases between. The CDR3 extends over 18 amino acids. The germline gives CDR1 SGHAT, CDR2 FQNNGV. This CDR3 is CASSPPRTSSRVYYGYTF. CDR3 bases: TGTGCCAGCAGCCCACCAAGAACCTCCTCCCGGGTGTACTATGGCTACACCTTC.

The chain uses TRBV6-6 and TRBJ1-5; 7 nucleotides match TRBD1. This CDR3 is 15 amino acids long. Trimming took 7 bases from V and 5 from J; bases not matched to a gene: 11. Germline V gene sequence: CDR1 MNHNY, CDR2 SVGAGI (reference sequence). The CDR3 reads CASIKWGQPDQPQHF. The CDR3 DNA reads TGTGCCAGCATTAAATGGGGACAGCCCGATCAGCCCCAGCATTTT.

The chain employs TRBV11-2 and TRBJ1-1, with D possibly being TRBD1 (6 bases). Germline V gene sequence: CDR1 SGHAT, CDR2 FQNNGV. The CDR3 extends over 16 amino acids. V gave up 4 bases and J gave up 0 bases, with 15 bases separating them. CDR3 nucleotide sequence: TGTGCCAGCAGCTCCTTAGGGGGATCCTTGAACACTGAAGCTTTCTTT. This codes for CASSSLGGSLNTEAFF.

CDR3 protein: CASSPGDTEAFF. The CDR3 nucleotides read TGTGCCAGCAGCCCGGGGGACACTGAAGCTTTCTTT. V is TRBV7-8 and J is TRBJ1-1; weak D call: TRBD1 (5 bases). The CDR3 runs to 12 residues. The V end was cut by 5 bases, the J end by 3 bases, with 7 bases between. Germline CDR1 is SGHVS and CDR2 is FQNEAQ.

This rearrangement joins TRBV6-5 to TRBJ2-5, with 10 bases lining up with TRBD2. Germline values: CDR1 MNHEY, CDR2 SVGAGI. Trimming took 7 bases from V and 4 from J; bases not matched to a gene: 9. The CDR3 sequence is 15 residues long. CDR3 protein: CASTASGGAGETQYF. In nucleotides, the CDR3 is TGTGCCAGCACGGCGAGCGGGGGGGCGGGAGAGACCCAGTACTTC.

The genes are TRBV5-1 and TRBJ1-1, with 10 bases that match TRBD1. CDR1 is SGHRS and CDR2 is YFSETQ in the germline V gene. The CDR3 is made up of 16 amino acids. With V trimmed by 3 bases and J by 1 base, 6 bases remained unmatched. For the CDR3, the DNA is TGCGCCAGCAGCTCCGGACAGGGGGGGCCGAACACTGAAGCTTTCTTT. It translates to CASSSGQGGPNTEAFF.

V is TRBV27 and J is TRBJ1-1, with 8 bases that match TRBD1. With 6 bases clipped from V and 2 bases from J, the junction kept 5 bases outside the gene matches. This CDR3 region has 14 residues. Germline V lookup: CDR1 MNHEY, CDR2 SMNVEV (reference sequence). CDR3 sequence: CASSQDRANTEAFF. The CDR3 DNA reads TGTGCCAGCAGCCAGGACAGGGCAAACACTGAAGCTTTCTTT.

The chain couples TRBV5-6 to TRBJ1-5; no reliable D call. V was shortened by 2 bases and J by 3 bases, with 12 bases between the two germline ends. The CDR3 totals 15 residues. Germline CDR1 SGHDT, CDR2 YYEEEE. The CDR3, as DNA: TGTGCCAGCAGCTTCCGCGGGCCTCACAATCAGCCCCAGCATTTT. This gives the protein CASSFRGPHNQPQHF.

This chain joins TRBV27 and TRBJ2-3; D perhaps matches TRBD1 (5 bases). The CDR3 consists of 15 residues. V was trimmed by 1 base and J by 1 base, leaving 9 bases between them. Germline CDR1 and CDR2: MNHEY and SMNVEV (reference sequence). The CDR3 DNA is TGTGCCAGCAGTTTATGGGGCAGCCGCACAGATACGCAGTATTTT. It encodes CASSLWGSRTDTQYF.

The rearrangement links TRBV5-1 to TRBJ2-7, with D unresolved. Trimming shortened V by 4 bases and J by 1 base, and 6 bases separated the two germline ends. This CDR3 is 12 amino acids long. Germline CDR1 and CDR2: SGHRS and YFSETQ. The CDR3 here is CASSIPSYEQYF. As DNA, the CDR3 is TGCGCCAGCAGCATCCCATCCTACGAGCAGTACTTC.